Following are 20 T cell receptor beta chains from one sample sequenced in a study of T cells in Graves' hyperthyroidism and ophthalmopathy. Amplification of TCR beta CDR3 regions used RNA as the template. A first-round RT-PCR of the TCR CDR3 used the HTBI primer set. TCRdb independently ran MiXCR on the multiplex PCR reads; one entry per CDR3 protein. The sample lists some 400,000 distinct CDR3 sequences, 11% to 15% occurring once. The material sequenced was blood. These receptors all stem from a woman aged 55-70 years with Graves' hyperthyroidism.

The chain has TRBV15 and TRBJ2-3; tentative D call: TRBD2 (5 bases). Germline-derived CDR1 and CDR2 are LNHNV and YYDKDF (reference sequence). The CDR3 length is 15 residues. The germline V and J ends were trimmed by 0 bases and 6 bases, with 13 bases remaining between them. CDR3: CATSREAGVADTQYF. In DNA form, the CDR3 reads TGTGCCACCAGCAGAGAAGCCGGGGTGGCGGATACGCAGTATTTT.

The sample holds a few counts of this clonotype. The gene calls are TRBV29-1 and TRBJ2-1; 9 nucleotides agree with TRBD2. The CDR3 extends over 15 amino acids. Germline-derived CDR1 and CDR2 are SQVTM and ANQGSEA. V shed 6 bases, J shed 3 bases, and the junction held 9 bases outside the gene matches. The CDR3 coding sequence is TGCAGCGTGCCTCGAGATAGCGGGGGCTACAATGAGCAGTTCTTC. Protein sequence: CSVPRDSGGYNEQFF.

The V call is TRBV4-1, the J call TRBJ1-2; D is unclear. The V end lost 1 base, the J end lost 1 base, and 7 bases lay between the germline ends. The CDR3 extends over 14 amino acids. Germline V lookup: CDR1 MGHRA, CDR2 YSYEKL. The CDR3: CASSQVWNNYGYTF. The CDR3 DNA reads as TGCGCCAGCAGCCAAGTTTGGAATAACTATGGCTACACCTTC.

The chain joins TRBV19 to TRBJ1-5; D not certain. CDR1 is LNHDA, CDR2 SQIVND, per germline (reference sequence). The CDR3 loop spans 15 amino acids. Deletions cut 8 bases from V and 5 bases from J, with 19 bases between. CDR3 region: CASAGGVRIDQPQHF. Written as DNA, the CDR3 is TGTGCCAGTGCCGGTGGGGTCCGGATCGATCAGCCCCAGCATTTT. Supplemented by reference TRBV19 and TRBJ1-5, the full variable domain reads DGGITQSPKYLFRKEGQNVTLSCEQNLNHDAMYWYRQDPGQGLRLIYYSQIVNDFQKGDIAEGYSVSREKKESFPLTVTSAQKNPTAFYLCASAGGVRIDQPQHFGDGTRLSIL.

The table lists this clonotype with a count of one. This chain connects TRBV18 to TRBJ2-3; TRBD1 matches at 8 bases. The CDR3 runs to 14 residues. The V segment lost 6 bases and the J segment 4 bases; nucleotides outside the gene matches: 6. The germline CDR1 and CDR2 sequences are KGHSH and LQKENI. The chain's CDR3 is CASSPDRVSDTQYF. Here the CDR3 DNA reads TGTGCCAGCTCGCCGGACAGGGTGTCAGATACGCAGTATTTT. Combining the CDR3 with reference TRBV18 and TRBJ2-3 gives the whole variable domain NAGVMQNPRHLVRRRGQEARLRCSPMKGHSHVYWYRQLPEEGLKFMVYLQKENIIDESGMPKERFSAEFPKEGPSILRIQQVVRGDSAAYFCASSPDRVSDTQYFGPGTRLTVL.

The table lists this clonotype with many counts. The chain combines TRBV15 with TRBJ2-7, with 8 bases identical to TRBD2. The V gene's germline CDR1 is LNHNV and CDR2 YYDKDF (reference sequence). V lost 5 bases, J lost 0 bases, and 9 bases stayed unmatched. This CDR3 has 16 amino acids. CDR3 amino acids: CATSVGHGRGSYEQYF. CDR3 DNA sequence: TGTGCCACCAGCGTAGGGCACGGGAGGGGCTCCTACGAGCAGTACTTC.

This chain connects TRBV5-1 to TRBJ2-2, with D hard to call. The V and J ends lost 0 bases and 7 bases respectively, with 7 bases between them. Germline V CDR1 and CDR2: SGHRS, YFSETQ. The CDR3 runs 13 residues. The CDR3 here is CASSLEDLGELFF. The CDR3 nucleotides read TGCGCCAGCAGCTTGGAAGACCTCGGGGAGCTGTTTTTT.

This clonotype was detected a few times. V and J are TRBV20-1 and TRBJ2-7; D is undetermined. This CDR3 comprises 11 residues. Germline-derived CDR1 and CDR2 are DFQATT and SNEGSKA (reference sequence). Trimming left V 1 base short and J 3 bases short, with 4 bases between. CDR3 sequence (DNA): TGCAGTGCTAGAGTAAACTACGAGCAGTACTTC. This translates into CSARVNYEQYF.

The CDR3 sequence: CSARDYPRQPNQPQHF. The CDR3 DNA follows: TGCAGTGCTAGAGATTACCCGCGGCAACCCAATCAGCCCCAGCATTTT. The rearrangement links TRBV20-1 to TRBJ1-5; no definite D call. Germline lookup yields CDR1 DFQATT and CDR2 SNEGSKA (reference sequence). This CDR3 is built from 16 residues. The V gene lost 0 bases and the J gene lost 3 bases, with 15 bases spanning the gap.

The rearrangement uses TRBV25-1 and TRBJ1-5; 9 bases align to TRBD1. Germline CDR1 is MGHDK and CDR2 is SYGVNS. J gave up 0 bases and V 4 bases, and 4 bases lay outside the gene matches. CDR3 length: 16 amino acids. This CDR3 is CASSGDRVGSNQPQHF. In nucleotides, the CDR3 is TGTGCCAGCAGTGGGGACAGGGTCGGTAGCAATCAGCCCCAGCATTTT. Looking up the rest from reference TRBV25-1 and TRBJ1-5 gives the full variable domain: EADIYQTPRYLVIGTGKKITLECSQTMGHDKMYWYQQDPGMELHLIHYSYGVNSTEKGDLSSESTVSRIRTEHFPLTLESARPSHTSQYLCASSGDRVGSNQPQHFGDGTRLSIL.

This clonotype was seen repeatedly, ten times or more. As DNA, the CDR3 is TGTGCCAGCAGCGTAGGAGAGGACAGGGCGACTAACTATGGCTACACCTTC. Translated: CASSVGEDRATNYGYTF. The chain recombines TRBV9 with TRBJ1-2; TRBD1 aligns across 8 bases. Per the germline V gene, CDR1 is SGDLS and CDR2 is YYNGEE. V lost 0 bases, J lost 0 bases, and 7 bases stayed unmatched. The CDR3 spans 17 residues. Based on the CDR3 plus reference TRBV9 and TRBJ1-2, the full variable domain is DSGVTQTPKHLITATGQRVTLRCSPRSGDLSVYWYQQSLDQGLQFLIQYYNGEERAKGNILERFSAQQFPDLHSELNLSSLELGDSALYFCASSVGEDRATNYGYTFGSGTRLTVV.

This clonotype was observed many times. The J gene is TRBJ2-7, the V gene TRBV11-2, with 9 bases aligning to TRBD2. The junction had 1 base not matched to a gene; V was cut back by 5 bases and J by 2 bases. The CDR3 is 13 residues long. Germline lookup yields CDR1 SGHAT and CDR2 FQNNGV. The CDR3 nucleotides read TGTGCCAGCAGCATAGCGGGAGCCTACGAGCAGTACTTC. This gives the protein CASSIAGAYEQYF.

This clonotype has only a few counts. The V gene is TRBV7-9, the J gene TRBJ1-3, with D perhaps TRBD1 (5 bases). This CDR3 contains 15 residues. CDR1 and CDR2 (germline): SEHNR, FQNEAQ (reference sequence). The germline V and J ends were trimmed by 5 bases and 2 bases, with 13 bases remaining between them. In DNA, the CDR3 is TGTGCCAGCAGCCCCGGGACGGCGACTGGAAACACCATATATTTT. Amino acid sequence: CASSPGTATGNTIYF.

The chain is built from TRBV7-2 and TRBJ2-7, with 7 nucleotides matching TRBD2. Germline loops: CDR1 SGHTA, CDR2 FQGNSA. The ends lost 5 bases at V and 4 bases at J; junction bases unmatched: 11. The CDR3 spans 15 residues. The DNA for the CDR3 is TGTGCCAGCAGCCAGGGCCTGGGAGGGCCGTACGAGCAGTACTTC. Amino acid sequence: CASSQGLGGPYEQYF.

In its sample, this clonotype was seen a few times. The J gene is TRBJ2-3, the V gene TRBV18; the D is unclear. This CDR3 region has 14 residues. CDR1 and CDR2 (germline): KGHSH, LQKENI. The germline V and J ends were trimmed by 3 bases and 5 bases, with 12 bases remaining between them. The CDR3: CASSPELSVDTQYF. As DNA, the CDR3 is TGTGCCAGCTCACCGGAGCTCAGCGTAGATACGCAGTATTTT.

This clonotype was seen at least ten times. The chain combines TRBV12-3 or TRBV12-4 with TRBJ1-4; 8 positions match TRBD1. The CDR3 contains 14 residues. The J segment lost 12 bases and the V segment lost 6 bases, leaving 12 bases of the junction unmatched. CDR3 DNA: TGTGCCAGCAGCGCCGGGACAGGCGGTTGGGAACTGTTTTTT. It codes for CASSAGTGGWELFF.

This clonotype was seen ten or more times. The rearrangement links TRBV20-1 to TRBJ2-5, with TRBD2 as a possible D gene (5 bases). Per the germline V gene, CDR1 is DFQATT and CDR2 is SNEGSKA (reference sequence). The CDR3 covers 15 residues. Trimming removed 5 bases at V and 7 bases at J, with 23 bases between. CDR3 protein: CSAQIAMGYMGTQYF. CDR3 bases: TGCAGTGCTCAGATAGCGATGGGGTATATGGGGACCCAGTACTTC.

The chain links TRBV20-1 to TRBJ2-7; TRBD2 matches at 10 bases. The junction had 7 bases not matched to a gene; V was cut back by 6 bases and J by 2 bases. This CDR3 region has 14 residues. Per germline, CDR1 DFQATT and CDR2 SNEGSKA (reference sequence). The CDR3 DNA reads TGCAGTGCCACCGGGACTAGCGTCACCTACGAGCAGTACTTC. This sequence encodes CSATGTSVTYEQYF.

In this sample, this clonotype turned up a few times. The chain links TRBV7-9 to TRBJ2-7, with 12 bases identical to TRBD2. The CDR3 sequence is 17 residues long. Germline V gives CDR1 SEHNR, CDR2 FQNEAQ (reference sequence). Trimming took 3 bases from V and 1 from J; bases not matched to a gene: 7. The chain's CDR3 is CASSLQLTSGSSYEQYF. Written as DNA, the CDR3 is TGTGCCAGCAGCTTGCAATTGACTAGCGGGAGTTCCTACGAGCAGTACTTC.

There are many counts of this clonotype. The chain links TRBV2 to TRBJ2-3; D perhaps matches TRBD1 (5 bases). The V gene lost 0 bases and the J gene lost 2 bases, with 9 bases spanning the gap. CDR3 length: 15 amino acids. Germline V gene sequence: CDR1 SNHLY, CDR2 FYNNEI. CDR3 nucleotide sequence: TGTGCCAGCAGTGAAGCGCTTGGGGCCACAGATACGCAGTATTTT. Translation: CASSEALGATDTQYF.